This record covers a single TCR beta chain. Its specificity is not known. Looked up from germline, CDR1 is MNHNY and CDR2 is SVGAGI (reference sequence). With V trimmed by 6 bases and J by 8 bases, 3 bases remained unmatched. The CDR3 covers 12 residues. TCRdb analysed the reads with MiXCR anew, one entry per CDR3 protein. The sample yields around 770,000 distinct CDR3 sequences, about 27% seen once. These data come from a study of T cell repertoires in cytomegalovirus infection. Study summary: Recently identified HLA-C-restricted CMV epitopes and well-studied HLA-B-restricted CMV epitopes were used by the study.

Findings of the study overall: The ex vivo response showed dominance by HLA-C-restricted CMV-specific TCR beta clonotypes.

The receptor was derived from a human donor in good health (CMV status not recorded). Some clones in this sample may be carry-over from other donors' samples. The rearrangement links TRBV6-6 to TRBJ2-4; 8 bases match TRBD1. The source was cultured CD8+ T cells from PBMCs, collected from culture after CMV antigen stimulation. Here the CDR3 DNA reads TGTGCCAGCAGGGACAGGGAGTACATTCAGTACTTC. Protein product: CASRDREYIQYF.